This T cell receptor (beta chain) is drawn from a study of cytomegalovirus exposure and HLA in healthy donors. About the study: Of the donors genotyped, a few hundred in all, 75% to 85% fell in the Caucasian-associated ancestry cluster.

J was trimmed by 2 bases and V by 8 bases; bases with no gene match: 4. Germline V gives CDR1 SGHTA, CDR2 FQGNSA. The CDR3 runs 13 residues. Study-wide results and limits: HLA alleles were associated with 15,000 to 20,000 TCR beta sequences in a later analysis at 0.05 false discovery rate. In terms of immune exposure information, only CMV serostatus was available.

Comments on this clone: Its specificity is not known.

The PCR employed 60 Vbeta primers together with 13 Jbeta primers. Data came from immunoSEQ multiplex PCR; TCRdb stores just in-frame clones and leaves some out. The sample includes about 180,000 clones, 65% to 75% seen only once; the top ten take about 2.5%. The source material was PBMCs. The J gene is TRBJ2-5, the V gene TRBV7-2, with 8 positions matching TRBD1. The origin of this receptor is a human donor in good health. The CDR3 here is CASGRGLQETQYF. For the CDR3, the DNA is TGTGCCAGCGGCAGGGGGCTTCAAGAGACCCAGTACTTC.